This section outlines one T cell receptor (beta chain) sequence together with its context. This entry is derived from a study of blood T cell repertoires in COVID-19. Generated by immunoSEQ multiplex PCR, the TCRdb table keeps only in-frame clones and is missing some. The sample yields more than 250,000 clones, around nine tenths seen once. V was clipped by 4 bases and J by 7 bases; unmatched bases: 9. The CDR3 spans 14 residues. Germline values: CDR1 MNHNY, CDR2 SVGAGI (reference sequence). Cohort assignment relied on participant-reported clinical history. What the recovered Cohort 3 donors had was two negative PCRs, clearance, or symptom resolution.

The J gene is TRBJ2-5, the V gene TRBV6-6, with 7 bases that match TRBD2. This TCR was sampled from a woman younger than 30 who had recovered from COVID-19. The material sequenced was PBMCs or T cells enriched from blood (not recorded which). The CDR3 spells CASSWASGSRTQYF. The CDR3 DNA is TGTGCCAGCAGTTGGGCTAGCGGTTCACGGACCCAGTACTTC.